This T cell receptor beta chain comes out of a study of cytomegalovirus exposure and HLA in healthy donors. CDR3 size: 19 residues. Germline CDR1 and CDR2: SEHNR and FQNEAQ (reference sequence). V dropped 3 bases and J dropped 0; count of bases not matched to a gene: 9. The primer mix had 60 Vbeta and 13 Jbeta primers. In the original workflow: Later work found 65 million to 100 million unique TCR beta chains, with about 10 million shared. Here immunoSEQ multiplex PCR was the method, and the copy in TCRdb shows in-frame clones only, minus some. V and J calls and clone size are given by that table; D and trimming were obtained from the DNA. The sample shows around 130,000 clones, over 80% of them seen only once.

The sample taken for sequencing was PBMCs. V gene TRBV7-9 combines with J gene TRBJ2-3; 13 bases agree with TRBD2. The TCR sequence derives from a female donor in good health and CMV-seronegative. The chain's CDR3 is CASSFAPGLAGDSTDTQYF. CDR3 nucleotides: TGTGCCAGCAGCTTCGCCCCCGGACTAGCGGGAGATAGCACAGATACGCAGTATTTT.